These 5 T cell receptor beta chains were sequenced from one sample in a study of PD-1 blockade in classical Hodgkin lymphoma. Using immunoSEQ multiplex PCR, the repertoire was profiled, and TCRdb retains in-frame clones only, with some absent. The repertoire holds 43,000 or so clones, with around 80% as singletons. Sample time point: cycle 4 day 1 (C4D1), after 6 weeks of nivolumab. Relapse was seen in all patients after autologous stem cell transplantation, and brentuximab vedotin exposure was variable. Sequences were derived from peripheral blood mononuclear cells (PBMCs), sampled before the fourth cycle of nivolumab. These receptors originate from a human donor with classical Hodgkin lymphoma.

The chain has TRBV18 and TRBJ1-4, with 7 bases identical to TRBD1. CDR3 length: 15 amino acids. CDR1 is KGHSH, CDR2 LQKENI, per germline. V dropped 3 bases and J dropped 3; count of bases not matched to a gene: 4. CDR3 in DNA: TGTGCCAGCTCACCCCGGGACAGATCTAATGAAAAACTGTTTTTT. It translates to CASSPRDRSNEKLFF.

This sequence joins TRBV6-6 and TRBJ1-6; TRBD1 might be the D (5 bases). The germline gives CDR1 MNHNY, CDR2 SVGAGI (reference sequence). The CDR3 has 12 residues. The ends were cut back, 6 bases at V and 8 bases at J, with 8 bases in the middle. The CDR3 reads CASRGLDSPLHF. In DNA, the CDR3 is TGTGCCAGCAGGGGACTGGATTCACCCCTCCACTTT.

CDR3 protein: CASSASGGHANTGELFF. The CDR3, as DNA: TGTGCCAGCAGTGCTAGCGGGGGGCATGCGAACACCGGGGAGCTGTTTTTT. V and J are TRBV7-3 and TRBJ2-2; 11 bases fit TRBD2. V lost 6 bases, J lost 0 bases, and 6 bases stayed unmatched. This CDR3 comprises 17 residues. Per the germline V gene, CDR1 is SGHTA and CDR2 is FQGTGA.

This CDR3 reads CASQADGLETQYF. Written as DNA, the CDR3 is TGTGCCAGCCAAGCTGACGGGTTGGAGACCCAGTACTTC. The chain uses TRBV28 and TRBJ2-5; no clear D. The V end lost 8 bases, the J end lost 5 bases, and 15 bases lay between the germline ends. This CDR3 is built from 13 residues. Germline lookup yields CDR1 MDHEN and CDR2 SYDVKM.

V is TRBV28 and J is TRBJ2-1; D is perhaps TRBD2 (6 bases). The CDR3 is made up of 16 amino acids. Trimming took 5 bases from V and 0 from J, leaving 14 bases between them. The germline V gene encodes CDR1 MDHEN and CDR2 SYDVKM. The DNA of the CDR3 is TGTGCCAGCAGTGTTAGCGGTGCGAGCTCCTACAATGAGCAGTTCTTC. This gives the protein CASSVSGASSYNEQFF.